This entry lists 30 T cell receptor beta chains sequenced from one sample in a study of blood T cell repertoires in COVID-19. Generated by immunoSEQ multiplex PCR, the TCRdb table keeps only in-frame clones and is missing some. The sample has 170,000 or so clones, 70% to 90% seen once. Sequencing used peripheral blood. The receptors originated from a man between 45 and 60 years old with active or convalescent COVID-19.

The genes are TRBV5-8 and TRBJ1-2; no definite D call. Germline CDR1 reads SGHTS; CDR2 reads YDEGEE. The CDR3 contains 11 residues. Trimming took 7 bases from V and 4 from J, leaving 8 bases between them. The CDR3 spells CASRGSYGYTF. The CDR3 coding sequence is TGTGCCAGCCGAGGATCCTATGGCTACACCTTC.

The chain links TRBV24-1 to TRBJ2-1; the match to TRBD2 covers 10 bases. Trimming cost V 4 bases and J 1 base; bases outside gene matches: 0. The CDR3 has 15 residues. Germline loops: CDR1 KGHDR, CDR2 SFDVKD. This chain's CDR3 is CATSELAGSYNEQFF. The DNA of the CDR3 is TGTGCCACCAGTGAACTAGCGGGGTCCTACAATGAGCAGTTCTTC.

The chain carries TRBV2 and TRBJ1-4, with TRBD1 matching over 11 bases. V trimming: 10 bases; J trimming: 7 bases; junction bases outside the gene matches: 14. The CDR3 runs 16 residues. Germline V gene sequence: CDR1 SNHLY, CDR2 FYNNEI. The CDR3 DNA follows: TGTGCCATCGGACAGGGGGCTCGGTCTGGAACTGAAAAACTGTTTTTT. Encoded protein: CAIGQGARSGTEKLFF.

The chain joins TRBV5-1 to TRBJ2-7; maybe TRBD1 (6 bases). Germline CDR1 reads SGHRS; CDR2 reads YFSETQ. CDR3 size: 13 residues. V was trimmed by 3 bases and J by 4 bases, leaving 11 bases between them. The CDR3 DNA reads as TGCGCCAGCAGCTCCTCAACAGGGTACGAGCAGTACTTC. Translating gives CASSSSTGYEQYF.

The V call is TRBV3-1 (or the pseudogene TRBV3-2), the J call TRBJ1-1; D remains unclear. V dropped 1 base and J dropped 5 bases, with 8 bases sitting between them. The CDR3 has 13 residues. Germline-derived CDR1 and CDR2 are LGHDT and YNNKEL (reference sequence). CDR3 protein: CASSQVEETEAFF. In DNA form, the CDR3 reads TGTGCCAGCAGCCAAGTAGAGGAGACTGAAGCTTTCTTT.

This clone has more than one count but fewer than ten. CDR3 nucleotide sequence: TGTGCCAGCAGCCGGTGGGACAGGGCGAACACTGAAGCTTTCTTT. This translates into CASSRWDRANTEAFF. The chain has TRBV7-9 and TRBJ1-1, with 9 bases matching TRBD1. J gave up 1 base and V 5 bases, and 5 bases lay outside the gene matches. The V gene's germline CDR1 is SEHNR and CDR2 FQNEAQ (reference sequence). The CDR3 runs 15 residues.

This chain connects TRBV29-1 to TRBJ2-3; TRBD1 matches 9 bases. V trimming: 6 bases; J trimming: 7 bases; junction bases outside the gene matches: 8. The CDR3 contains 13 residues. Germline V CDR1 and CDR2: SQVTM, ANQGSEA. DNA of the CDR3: TGCAGCGTGGCGGGACAGGGTTTAAATACGCAGTATTTT. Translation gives CSVAGQGLNTQYF.

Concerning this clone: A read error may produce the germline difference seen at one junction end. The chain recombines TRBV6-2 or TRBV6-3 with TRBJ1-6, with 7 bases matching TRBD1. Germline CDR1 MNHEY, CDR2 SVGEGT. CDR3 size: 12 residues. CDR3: CASSNSDRDGDF. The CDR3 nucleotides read TGTGCCAGCAGTAACTCCGACAGGGACGGGGACTTT.

This chain's CDR3 is CASSPPSGRLVNEQFF. The CDR3 nucleotides are TGTGCCAGCAGTCCTCCAAGCGGGAGGCTGGTAAATGAGCAGTTCTTC. The chain carries TRBV27 and TRBJ2-1; TRBD2 matches at 9 bases. Losses at the gene ends were 5 bases for V and 7 bases for J; bases not matched to a gene: 12. The germline V gene has CDR1 MNHEY and CDR2 SMNVEV (reference sequence). The CDR3 contains 16 residues.

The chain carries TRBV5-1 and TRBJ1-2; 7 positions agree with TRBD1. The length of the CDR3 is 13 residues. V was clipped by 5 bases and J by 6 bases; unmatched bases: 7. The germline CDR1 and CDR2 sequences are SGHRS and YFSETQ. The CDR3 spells CASSRQGEDGYTF. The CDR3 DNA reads TGCGCCAGCAGTCGACAGGGAGAGGATGGCTACACCTTC. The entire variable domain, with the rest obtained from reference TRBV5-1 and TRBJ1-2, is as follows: KAGVTQTPRYLIKTRGQQVTLSCSPISGHRSVSWYQQTPGQGLQFLFEYFSETQRNKGNFPGRFSGRQFSNSRSEMNVSTLELGDSALYLCASSRQGEDGYTFGSGTRLTVV.

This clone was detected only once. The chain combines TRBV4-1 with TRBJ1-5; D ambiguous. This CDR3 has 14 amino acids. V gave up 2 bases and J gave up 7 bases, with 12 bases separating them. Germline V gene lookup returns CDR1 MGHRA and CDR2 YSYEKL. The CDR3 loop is CASSQITGNQPQHF. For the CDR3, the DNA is TGCGCCAGCAGCCAAATCACCGGGAACCAGCCCCAGCATTTT.

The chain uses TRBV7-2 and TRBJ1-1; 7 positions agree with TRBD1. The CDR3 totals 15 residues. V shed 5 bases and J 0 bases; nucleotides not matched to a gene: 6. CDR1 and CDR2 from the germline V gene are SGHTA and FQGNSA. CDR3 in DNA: TGTGCCAGCAGCCTCCAACAGGGGTTGAACACTGAAGCTTTCTTT. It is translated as CASSLQQGLNTEAFF. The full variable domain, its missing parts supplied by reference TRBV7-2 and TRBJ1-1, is GAGVSQSPSNKVTEKGKDVELRCDPISGHTALYWYRQSLGQGLEFLIYFQGNSAPDKSGLPSDRFSAERTGGSVSTLTIQRTQQEDSAVYLCASSLQQGLNTEAFFGQGTRLTVV.

The CDR3 bases are TGTGCCAGCAGTTACCGGCAGGCTTCCTCTACCCTCCTCCTGTACGAGCAGTACTTC. This translates into CASSYRQASSTLLLYEQYF. The chain joins TRBV6-2 or TRBV6-3 to TRBJ2-7; D is unclear. Between the trimmed V and J ends, which lost 2 bases and 4 bases, there was a span of 27 bases. The germline CDR1 and CDR2 sequences are MNHEY and SVGEGT. The CDR3 is 19 amino acids.

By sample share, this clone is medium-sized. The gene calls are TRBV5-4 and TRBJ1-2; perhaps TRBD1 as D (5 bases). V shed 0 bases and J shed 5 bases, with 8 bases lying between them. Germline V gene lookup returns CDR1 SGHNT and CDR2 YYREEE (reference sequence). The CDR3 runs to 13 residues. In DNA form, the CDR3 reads TGTGCCAGCAGCTTGGAAGGGGAATATGGCTACACCTTC. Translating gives CASSLEGEYGYTF.

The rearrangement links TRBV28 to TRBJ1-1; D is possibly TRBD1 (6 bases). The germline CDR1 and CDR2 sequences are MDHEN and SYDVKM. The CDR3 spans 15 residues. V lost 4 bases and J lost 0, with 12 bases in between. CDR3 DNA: TGTGCCAGCAGTTGGCAGGGGCCCTTGAACACTGAAGCTTTCTTT. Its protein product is CASSWQGPLNTEAFF.

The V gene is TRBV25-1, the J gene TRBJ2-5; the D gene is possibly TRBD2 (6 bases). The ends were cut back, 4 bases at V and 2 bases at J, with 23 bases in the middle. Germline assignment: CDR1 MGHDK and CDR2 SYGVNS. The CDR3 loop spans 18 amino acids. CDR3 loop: CASSASPIAEDPQETQYF. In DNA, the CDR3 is TGTGCCAGCAGTGCCTCCCCAATAGCGGAGGACCCACAAGAGACCCAGTACTTC.

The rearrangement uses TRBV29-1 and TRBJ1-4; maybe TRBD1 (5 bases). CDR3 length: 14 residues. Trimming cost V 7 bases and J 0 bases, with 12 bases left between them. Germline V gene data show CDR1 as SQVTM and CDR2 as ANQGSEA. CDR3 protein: CSAGTSTTNEKLFF. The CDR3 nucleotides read TGCAGCGCAGGGACTTCCACAACTAATGAAAAACTGTTTTTT.

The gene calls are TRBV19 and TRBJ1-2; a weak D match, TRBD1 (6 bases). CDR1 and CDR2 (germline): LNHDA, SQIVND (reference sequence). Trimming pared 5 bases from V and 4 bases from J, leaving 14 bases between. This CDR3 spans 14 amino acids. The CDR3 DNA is TGTGCCAGTAGTCCGACAGGAGATTCCTATGGCTACACCTTC. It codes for CASSPTGDSYGYTF.

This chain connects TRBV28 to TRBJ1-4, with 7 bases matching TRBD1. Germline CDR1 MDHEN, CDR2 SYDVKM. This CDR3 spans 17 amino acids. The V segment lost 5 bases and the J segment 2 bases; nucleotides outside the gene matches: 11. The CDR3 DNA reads TGTGCCAGCAGTCCCCATGGGACAGTCGGTACTAATGAAAAACTGTTTTTT. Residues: CASSPHGTVGTNEKLFF.

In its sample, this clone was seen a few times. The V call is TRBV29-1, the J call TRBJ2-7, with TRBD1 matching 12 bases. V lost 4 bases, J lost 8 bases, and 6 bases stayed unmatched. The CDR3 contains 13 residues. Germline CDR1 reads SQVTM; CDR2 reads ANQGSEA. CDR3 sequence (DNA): TGCAGCGTTGGTTTCGGGACAGGGGGCAAGCAGTACTTC. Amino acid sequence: CSVGFGTGGKQYF.

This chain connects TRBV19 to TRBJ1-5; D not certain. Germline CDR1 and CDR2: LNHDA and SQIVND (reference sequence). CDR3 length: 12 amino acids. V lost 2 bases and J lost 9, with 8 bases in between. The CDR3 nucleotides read TGTGCCAGTAGTATACCGGAGGGGCCCCAGCATTTT. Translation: CASSIPEGPQHF. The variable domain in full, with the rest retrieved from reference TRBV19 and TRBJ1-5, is DGGITQSPKYLFRKEGQNVTLSCEQNLNHDAMYWYRQDPGQGLRLIYYSQIVNDFQKGDIAEGYSVSREKKESFPLTVTSAQKNPTAFYLCASSIPEGPQHFGDGTRLSIL.

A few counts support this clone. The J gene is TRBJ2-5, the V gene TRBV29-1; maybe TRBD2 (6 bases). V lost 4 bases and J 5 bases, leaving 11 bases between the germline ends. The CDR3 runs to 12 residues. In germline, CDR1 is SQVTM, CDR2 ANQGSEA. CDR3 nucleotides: TGCAGCGTTGTCGTCAGCGGGGAGACCCAGTACTTC. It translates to CSVVVSGETQYF.

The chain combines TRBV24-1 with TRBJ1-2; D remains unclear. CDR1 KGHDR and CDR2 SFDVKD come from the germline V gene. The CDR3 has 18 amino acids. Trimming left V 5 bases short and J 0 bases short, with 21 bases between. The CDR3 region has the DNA TGTGCCACCAGTGTCCCCAGATATAACATCTCTGCTAACTATGGCTACACCTTC. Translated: CATSVPRYNISANYGYTF.

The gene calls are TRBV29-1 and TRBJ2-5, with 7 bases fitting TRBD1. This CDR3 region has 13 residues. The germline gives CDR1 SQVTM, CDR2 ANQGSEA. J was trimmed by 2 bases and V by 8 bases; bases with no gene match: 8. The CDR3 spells CSSSRGLQETQYF. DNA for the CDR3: TGCAGCTCCTCAAGGGGGCTACAAGAGACCCAGTACTTC.

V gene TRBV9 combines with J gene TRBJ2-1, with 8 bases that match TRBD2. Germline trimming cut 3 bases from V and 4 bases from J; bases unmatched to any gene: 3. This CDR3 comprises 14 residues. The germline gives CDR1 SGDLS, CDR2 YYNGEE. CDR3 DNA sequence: TGTGCCAGCAGCGAGGGACTAGTTTACAATGAGCAGTTCTTC. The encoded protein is CASSEGLVYNEQFF.

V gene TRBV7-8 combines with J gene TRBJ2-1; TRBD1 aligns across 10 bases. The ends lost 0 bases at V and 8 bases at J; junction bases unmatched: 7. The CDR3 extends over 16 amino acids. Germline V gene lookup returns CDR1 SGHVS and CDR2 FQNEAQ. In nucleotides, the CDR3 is TGTGCCAGCAGCTTAGCGACAGGGGGCCAGGGCGATGAGCAGTTCTTC. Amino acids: CASSLATGGQGDEQFF.

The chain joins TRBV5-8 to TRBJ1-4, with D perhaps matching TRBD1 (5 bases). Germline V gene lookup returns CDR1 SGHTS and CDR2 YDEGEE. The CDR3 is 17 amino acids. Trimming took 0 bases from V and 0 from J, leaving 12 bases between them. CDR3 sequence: CASSLVLGGATNEKLFF. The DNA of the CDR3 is TGTGCCAGCAGCTTGGTGTTGGGGGGTGCAACTAATGAAAAACTGTTTTTT.

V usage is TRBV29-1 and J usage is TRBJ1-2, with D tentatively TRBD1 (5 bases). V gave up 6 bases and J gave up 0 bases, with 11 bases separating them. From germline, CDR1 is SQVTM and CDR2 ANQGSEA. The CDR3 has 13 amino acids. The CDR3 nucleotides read TGCAGCGTCTCCTACAGGACTAACTATGGCTACACCTTC. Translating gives CSVSYRTNYGYTF.

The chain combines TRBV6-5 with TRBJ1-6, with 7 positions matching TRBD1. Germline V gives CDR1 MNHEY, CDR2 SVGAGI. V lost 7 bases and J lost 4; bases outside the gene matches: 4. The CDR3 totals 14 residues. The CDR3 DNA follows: TGTGCCAGCACTCGACAGGGTTATAATTCACCCCTCCACTTT. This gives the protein CASTRQGYNSPLHF.

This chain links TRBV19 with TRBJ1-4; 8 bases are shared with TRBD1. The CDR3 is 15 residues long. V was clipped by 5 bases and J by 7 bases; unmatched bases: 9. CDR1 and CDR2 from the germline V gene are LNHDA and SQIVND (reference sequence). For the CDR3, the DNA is TGTGCCAGTAGTCAACGGACAGGGATGGGTGAAAAACTGTTTTTT. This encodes CASSQRTGMGEKLFF.